This TCR beta chain stems from a study of blood T cell repertoires in COVID-19. Study background: Acute and convalescent COVID-19 specimens originated in the United States, Italy and Spain.

Profiling relied on immunoSEQ multiplex PCR, and the TCRdb table lists in-frame clones only, not all of them. Here the sample spans some 290,000 clones, roughly 90% being singletons. V lost 3 bases, J lost 5 bases, and 6 bases stayed unmatched. The CDR3 has 15 residues. The germline V gene encodes CDR1 SEHNR and CDR2 FQNEAQ (reference sequence). The sample was peripheral blood. This chain uses TRBV7-9 with TRBJ2-1; 8 bases are a match to TRBD1. The sequence came from a woman in her thirties with COVID-19, enrolled during active disease. CDR3: CASSFRQGTNNEQFF. CDR3 nucleotides: TGTGCCAGCAGCTTCCGACAGGGGACCAACAATGAGCAGTTCTTC.